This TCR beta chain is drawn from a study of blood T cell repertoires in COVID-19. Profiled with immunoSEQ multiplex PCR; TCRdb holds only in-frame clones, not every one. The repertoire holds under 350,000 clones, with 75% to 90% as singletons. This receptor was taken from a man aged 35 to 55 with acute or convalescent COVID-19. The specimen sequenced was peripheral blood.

The CDR3 reads CASRDSALYEQYF. The CDR3 nucleotides read TGTGCCTCCCGGGACTCCGCCCTCTACGAGCAGTACTTC. V usage is TRBV2 and J usage is TRBJ2-7, with D perhaps matching TRBD2 (6 bases). Germline V lookup: CDR1 SNHLY, CDR2 FYNNEI. The CDR3 runs 13 residues. Trimming took 11 bases from V and 3 from J, leaving 17 bases between them.